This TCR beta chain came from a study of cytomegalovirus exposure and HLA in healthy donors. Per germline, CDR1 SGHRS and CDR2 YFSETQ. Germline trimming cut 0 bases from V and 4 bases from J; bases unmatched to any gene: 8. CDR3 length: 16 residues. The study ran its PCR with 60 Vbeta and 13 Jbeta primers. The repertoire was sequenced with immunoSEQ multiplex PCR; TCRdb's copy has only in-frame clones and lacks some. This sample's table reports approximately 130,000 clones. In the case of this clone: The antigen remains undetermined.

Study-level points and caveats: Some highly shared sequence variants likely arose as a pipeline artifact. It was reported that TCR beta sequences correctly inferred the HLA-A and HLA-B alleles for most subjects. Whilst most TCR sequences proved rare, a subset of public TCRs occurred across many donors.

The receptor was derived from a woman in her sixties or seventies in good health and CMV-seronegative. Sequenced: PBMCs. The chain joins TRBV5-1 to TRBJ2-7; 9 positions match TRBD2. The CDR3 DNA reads TGCGCCAGCAGCTTGGTCGATGCGGGAGGGATATACGAGCAGTACTTC. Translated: CASSLVDAGGIYEQYF.